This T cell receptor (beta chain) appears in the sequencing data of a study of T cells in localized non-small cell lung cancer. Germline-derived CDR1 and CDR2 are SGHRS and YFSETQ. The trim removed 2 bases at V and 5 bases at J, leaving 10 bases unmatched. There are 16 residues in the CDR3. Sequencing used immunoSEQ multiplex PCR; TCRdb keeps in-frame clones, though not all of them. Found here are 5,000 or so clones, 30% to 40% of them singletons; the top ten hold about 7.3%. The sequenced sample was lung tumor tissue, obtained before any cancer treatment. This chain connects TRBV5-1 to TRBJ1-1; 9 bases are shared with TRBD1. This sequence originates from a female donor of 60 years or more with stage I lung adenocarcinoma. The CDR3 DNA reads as TGCGCCAGCAGCTTCGGGACAGGGCCTCTGGGAACTGAAGCTTTCTTT. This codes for CASSFGTGPLGTEAFF.